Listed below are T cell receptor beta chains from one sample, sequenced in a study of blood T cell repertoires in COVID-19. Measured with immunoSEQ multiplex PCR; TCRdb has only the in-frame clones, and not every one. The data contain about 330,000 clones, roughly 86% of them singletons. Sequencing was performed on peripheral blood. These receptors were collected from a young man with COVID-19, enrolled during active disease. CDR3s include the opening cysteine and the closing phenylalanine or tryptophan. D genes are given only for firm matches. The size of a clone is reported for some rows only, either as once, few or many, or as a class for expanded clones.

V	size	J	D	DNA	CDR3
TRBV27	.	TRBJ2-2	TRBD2	TGTGCCAGCAGTTCTCGGACTAGCGGGAGGACCGGGGAGCTGTTTTTT	CASSSRTSGRTGELFF
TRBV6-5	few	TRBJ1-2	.	TGTGCCAGCAACCCAGGGGCGGGGGCTGGTGGCTACACCTTC	CASNPGAGAGGYTF
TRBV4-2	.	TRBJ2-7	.	TGTGCCAGCAGCCAAGAATCCGGGAGCCCCTTGTTGAAGCAGTACTTC	CASSQESGSPLLKQYF
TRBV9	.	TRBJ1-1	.	TGTGCCAGCAGCGTAGAAGATGCGGGAATGAACACTGAAGCTTTCTTT	CASSVEDAGMNTEAFF
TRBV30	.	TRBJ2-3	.	TGTGCCTCTCGAGGTACAGATACGCAGTATTTT	CASRGTDTQYF
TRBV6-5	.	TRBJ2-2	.	TGTGCCAGCCCCGAAACAGGAAACACCGGGGAGCTGTTTTTT	CASPETGNTGELFF
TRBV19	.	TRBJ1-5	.	TGTGCCAGTAGTAGCAGACGGACTTATAGCAATCAGCCCCAGCATTTT	CASSSRRTYSNQPQHF
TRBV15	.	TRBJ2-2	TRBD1	TGTGCCACCAGCAGAGGACGGACAGGGCAGGGCACCGGGGAGCTGTTTTTT	CATSRGRTGQGTGELFF
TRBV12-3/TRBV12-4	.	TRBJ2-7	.	TGTGCCAGCGGTACAGGGAACTACGAGCAGTACTTC	CASGTGNYEQYF
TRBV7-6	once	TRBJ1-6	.	TGTGCCAGCAGCCTGACACGGTTTTCCGGGACAACTCGTTCACCCCTCCACTTT	CASSLTRFSGTTRSPLHF
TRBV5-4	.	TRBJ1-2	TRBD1	TGTGCCAGCAGCTTTAGACAGGGTGGGGGCTACACCTTC	CASSFRQGGGYTF
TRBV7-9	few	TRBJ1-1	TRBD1	TGTGCCAGCAGCTTTACAGGGGACACTGAAGCTTTCTTT	CASSFTGDTEAFF
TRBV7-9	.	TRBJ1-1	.	TGTGCCAGCACCTTGGGGAGTGGGGCTTTCTTT	CASTLGSGAFF
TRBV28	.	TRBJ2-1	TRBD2	TGTGCCAGCAGTTTATTCGGCCTAGCGGAGGCCTACAATGAGCAGTTCTTC	CASSLFGLAEAYNEQFF
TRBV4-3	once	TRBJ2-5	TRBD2	TGCGCCAGCAGCCAAGAAATTAGCGGGGGCCCTAAACAAGAGACCCAGTACTTC	CASSQEISGGPKQETQYF
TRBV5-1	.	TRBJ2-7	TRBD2	TGCGCCAGTCAGACAGGGCCTAGCGGGGCCCTCTCATTTTACGAGCAGTACTTC	CASQTGPSGALSFYEQYF
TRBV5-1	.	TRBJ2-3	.	TGCGCCAGCAGCTCCGGACAGACCACAGATACGCAGTATTTT	CASSSGQTTDTQYF
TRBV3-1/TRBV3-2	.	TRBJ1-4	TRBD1	TGTGCCAGCAGCCAGCTGCCGGGACAGGGATTCTACGCAACTAATGAAAAACTGTTTTTT	CASSQLPGQGFYATNEKLFF
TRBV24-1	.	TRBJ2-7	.	TGTGCCACCAGTGGATCCCAGGGGAGCGCCTCCTACGAGCAGTACTTC	CATSGSQGSASYEQYF
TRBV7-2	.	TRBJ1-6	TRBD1	TGTGCCAGCAGCTTGACAGGGTACAATTCACCCCTCCACTTT	CASSLTGYNSPLHF
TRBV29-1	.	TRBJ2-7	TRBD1	TGCAGCGTCTCGACAGGGATAAGCTCCTACGAGCAGTACTTC	CSVSTGISSYEQYF
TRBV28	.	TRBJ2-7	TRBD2	TGTGCCAGCAGTTTATACGGGGGGGCGCGCTACGAGCAGTACTTC	CASSLYGGARYEQYF
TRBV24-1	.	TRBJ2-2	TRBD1	TGTGCCACCAGTGAAACCGGGACAGGGCGCACCGGGGAGCTGTTTTTT	CATSETGTGRTGELFF
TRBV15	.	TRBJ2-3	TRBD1	TGTGCCACCAGCAGAGAGGTGGGACAGGGAACAGATACGCAGTATTTT	CATSREVGQGTDTQYF
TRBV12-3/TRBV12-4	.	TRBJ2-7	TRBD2	TGTGCCAGTATTGAGGGAGGGGAGCAGTACTTC	CASIEGGEQYF
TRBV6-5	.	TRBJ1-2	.	TGTGCCAGCAGTTACTCGGGAACAGGGAACTATGGCTACACCTTC	CASSYSGTGNYGYTF
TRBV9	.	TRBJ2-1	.	TGTGCCAGCACCCCGGGGGGCCCCTACAATGAGCAGTTCTTC	CASTPGGPYNEQFF
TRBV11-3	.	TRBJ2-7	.	TGTGCCAGCAGCTTAGCAGGGGCTCGCGAGCAGTACTTC	CASSLAGAREQYF
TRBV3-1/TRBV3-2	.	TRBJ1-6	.	TGTGCCAGCAGTTACGGGACACCTAATTCACCCCTCCACTTT	CASSYGTPNSPLHF
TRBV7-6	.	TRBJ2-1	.	TGTGCCAGCAGCTTAAGGGCAGGGACCTACAATGAGCAGTTCTTC	CASSLRAGTYNEQFF
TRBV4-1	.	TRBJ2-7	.	TGCGCCAGCAGCCAAGATTCTAGCTATAACGAGCAGTACTTC	CASSQDSSYNEQYF
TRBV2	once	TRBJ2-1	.	TGTGCCAGCAGTGAAGTTCGAGTTCTCAATGAGCAGTTCTTC	CASSEVRVLNEQFF
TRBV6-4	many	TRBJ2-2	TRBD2	TGTGCCAGCAGTGACTCGCTGGCGGGAGGGCAAACCGGGGAGCTGTTTTTT	CASSDSLAGGQTGELFF
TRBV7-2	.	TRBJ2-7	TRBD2	TGTGCCAGCAGCTTTCTAGCGGGAGGACGGAGTGAGCAGTACTTC	CASSFLAGGRSEQYF
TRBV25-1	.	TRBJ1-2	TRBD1	TGTGCCAGCCAGGAACAGGGGGCGCTGATTGGCTACACCTTC	CASQEQGALIGYTF
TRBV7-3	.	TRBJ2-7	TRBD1	TGTGCCAGCAGCCTCTTGACAGGGCGAGAATACGAGCAGTACTTC	CASSLLTGREYEQYF
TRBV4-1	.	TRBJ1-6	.	TGCGCCAGCAGCCAAGGGTGGGCGCCTCAAAGCTCCTATAATTCACCCCTCCACTTT	CASSQGWAPQSSYNSPLHF
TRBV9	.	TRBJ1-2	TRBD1	TGTGCCAGCAGCGTAGTGGAGGGGGCCGGTGGCTACACCTTC	CASSVVEGAGGYTF
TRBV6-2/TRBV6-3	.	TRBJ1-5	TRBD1	TGTGCCAGCAGCTCACAGGGGGCGGGCAATCAGCCCCAGCATTTT	CASSSQGAGNQPQHF
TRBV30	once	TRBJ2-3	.	TGTGCCTGGAGTGTACAAAGGGAGTGGACAGATACGCAGTATTTT	CAWSVQREWTDTQYF
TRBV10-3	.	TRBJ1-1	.	TGTGCCATCAGTGCGGGGGACCCCGACCCGACTGAAGCTTTCTTT	CAISAGDPDPTEAFF
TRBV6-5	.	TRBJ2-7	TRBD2	TGTGCCAGCAGTCTACTAGCGGGAGGAAACGAGCAGTACTTC	CASSLLAGGNEQYF
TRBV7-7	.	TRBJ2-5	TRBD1	TGTGCCAGCAGTCCAGACAGGGGGGAGACCCAGTACTTC	CASSPDRGETQYF
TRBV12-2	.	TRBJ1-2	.	TGTGCAAGTCGCTTAAAGGGAGACGGGGAGTCGTGGGGCTACACCTTC	CASRLKGDGESWGYTF
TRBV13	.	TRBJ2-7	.	TGTGCCAGCAGCTTAAACAGATTCCACGAGCAGTACTTC	CASSLNRFHEQYF
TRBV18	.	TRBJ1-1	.	TGTGCCAGCTCACCACCTCACAGGGAGAACACTGAAGCTTTCTTT	CASSPPHRENTEAFF
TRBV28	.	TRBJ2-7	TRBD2	TGTGCCAGCAGTTTAGGCCCCACGACACTAGCGGGAGAAGGCGAGCAGTACTTC	CASSLGPTTLAGEGEQYF
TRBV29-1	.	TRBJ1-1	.	TGCAGCTACTCGGACACTGAAGCTTTCTTT	CSYSDTEAFF